Ten or more counts support the clone carrying this T cell receptor beta chain. Its target is unknown. A much larger clone lies one base from this, so it may be a read error. This sample is drawn from a study of Graves' ophthalmopathy and Graves' hyperthyroidism. At the level of the study: Ophthalmopathy not arising within 18 months of follow-up defined hyperthyroidism as stable.

Amplification of the TCR beta CDR3 regions used RNA transcripts (as template). The first round was an RT-PCR with HTBI primers, and the second round was a multiplex PCR. TCRdb re-called the multiplex PCR reads with MiXCR, one entry per CDR3 protein. The data contain around 1.1 million distinct CDR3 sequences, about two fifths of them singletons. Study-level results: Cross-validated, the 13-signature model showed 87.88%/81.08% sensitivity/specificity, and 80%/75% in the test set.

The sequence came from an adult man with Graves' hyperthyroidism. The sequencing sample was made of peripheral blood or thyroid tissue (not recorded which).

The CDR3 sequence: CASSYEQGLGYTF. DNA for the CDR3: TGTGCCAGCAGTTACGAACAGGGGCTTGGCTACACCTTC. The chain recombines TRBV6-2 or TRBV6-3 with TRBJ1-2; 7 bases fit TRBD1. With 2 bases clipped from V and 7 bases from J, the junction kept 4 bases outside the gene matches. Germline CDR1 and CDR2: MNHEY and SVGEGT. The CDR3 sequence is 13 residues long.